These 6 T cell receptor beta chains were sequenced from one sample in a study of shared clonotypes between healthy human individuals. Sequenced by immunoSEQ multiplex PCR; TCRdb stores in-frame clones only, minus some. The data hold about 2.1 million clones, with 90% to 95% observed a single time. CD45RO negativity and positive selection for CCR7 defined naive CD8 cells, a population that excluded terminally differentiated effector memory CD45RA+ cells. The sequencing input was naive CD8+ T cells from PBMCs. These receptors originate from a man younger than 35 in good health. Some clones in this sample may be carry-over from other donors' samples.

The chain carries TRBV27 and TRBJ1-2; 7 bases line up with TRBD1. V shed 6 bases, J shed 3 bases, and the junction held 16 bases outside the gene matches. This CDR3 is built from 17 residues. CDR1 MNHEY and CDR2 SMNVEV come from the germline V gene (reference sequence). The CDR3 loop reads CASRERKYRGPDYGYTF. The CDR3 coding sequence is TGTGCCAGCAGGGAGAGGAAATACAGGGGCCCTGACTATGGCTACACCTTC.

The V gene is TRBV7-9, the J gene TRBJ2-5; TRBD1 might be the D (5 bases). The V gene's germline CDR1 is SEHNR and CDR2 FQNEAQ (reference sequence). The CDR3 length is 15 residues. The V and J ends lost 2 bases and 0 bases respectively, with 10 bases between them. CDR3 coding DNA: TGTGCCAGCAGCTTACTTGACAGCTACCAAGAGACCCAGTACTTC. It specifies CASSLLDSYQETQYF.

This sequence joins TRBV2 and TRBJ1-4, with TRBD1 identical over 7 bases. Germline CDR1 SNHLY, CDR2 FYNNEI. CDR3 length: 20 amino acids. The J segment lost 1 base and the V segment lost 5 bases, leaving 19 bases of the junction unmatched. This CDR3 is CASSPGPNRGRVVTNEKLFF. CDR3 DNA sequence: TGTGCCAGCAGTCCGGGCCCTAACAGGGGTAGGGTAGTAACTAATGAAAAACTGTTTTTT.

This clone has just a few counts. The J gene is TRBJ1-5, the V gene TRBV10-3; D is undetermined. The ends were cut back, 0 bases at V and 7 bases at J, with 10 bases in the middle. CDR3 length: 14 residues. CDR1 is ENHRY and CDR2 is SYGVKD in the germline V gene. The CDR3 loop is CAISESSLSQPQHF. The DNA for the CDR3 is TGTGCCATCAGTGAGTCGTCTCTCTCCCAGCCCCAGCATTTT.

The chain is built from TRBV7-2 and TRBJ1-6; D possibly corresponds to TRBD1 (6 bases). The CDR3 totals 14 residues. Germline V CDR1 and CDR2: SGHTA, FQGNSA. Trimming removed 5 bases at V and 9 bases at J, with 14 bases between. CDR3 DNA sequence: TGTGCCAGCAGCCCCCGGGGGGCCGGTTCACCCCTCCACTTT. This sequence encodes CASSPRGAGSPLHF.

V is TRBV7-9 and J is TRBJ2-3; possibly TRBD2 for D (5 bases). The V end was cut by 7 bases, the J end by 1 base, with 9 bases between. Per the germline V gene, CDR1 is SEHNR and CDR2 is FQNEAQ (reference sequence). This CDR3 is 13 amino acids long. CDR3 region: CASIKGGTDTQYF. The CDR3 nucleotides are TGTGCCAGCATAAAGGGAGGCACAGATACGCAGTATTTT. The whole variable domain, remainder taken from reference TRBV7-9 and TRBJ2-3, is DTGVSQNPRHKITKRGQNVTFRCDPISEHNRLYWYRQTLGQGPEFLTYFQNEAQLEKSRLLSDRFSAERPKGSFSTLEIQRTEQGDSAMYLCASIKGGTDTQYFGPGTRLTVL.